Shown below are 6 T cell receptor beta chains from a single sample sequenced in a study of T cell changes during pregnancy in multiple sclerosis. Sequencing used immunoSEQ multiplex PCR; TCRdb keeps in-frame clones, though not all of them. The sample yields approximately 30,000 clones, roughly 89% seen once. Specimen: CD8+ T cells from peripheral blood mononuclear cells, collected before pregnancy. The receptor set was obtained from a female donor with multiple sclerosis, enrolled in a pregnancy study.

The sample holds one count of this clone. This rearrangement joins TRBV6-6 to TRBJ1-2; D possibly corresponds to TRBD1 (6 bases). V lost 5 bases, J lost 5 bases, and 18 bases lay in between. Germline CDR1 MNHNY, CDR2 SVGAGI (reference sequence). There are 15 residues in the CDR3. As DNA, the CDR3 is TGTGCCAGCAGTGACCCAGGGGATTTAGAGTATGGCTACACCTTC. It yields the protein CASSDPGDLEYGYTF.

This rearrangement joins TRBV7-9 to TRBJ2-7, with TRBD1 matching over 9 bases. Germline V CDR1 and CDR2: SEHNR, FQNEAQ (reference sequence). The CDR3 contains 14 residues. V shed 4 bases and J 5 bases; nucleotides not matched to a gene: 6. CDR3 amino acids: CASSSTGGLHEQYF. The CDR3 nucleotides are TGTGCCAGCAGCTCGACAGGGGGACTCCACGAGCAGTACTTC.

The chain couples TRBV6-6 to TRBJ2-7, with no clear D. This CDR3 has 14 amino acids. Germline CDR1 and CDR2: MNHNY and SVGAGI (reference sequence). The V end was cut by 2 bases, the J end by 4 bases, with 12 bases between. The CDR3 here is CASSYVASPYEQYF. For the CDR3, the DNA is TGTGCCAGCAGTTACGTAGCTTCGCCATACGAGCAGTACTTC.

The chain recombines TRBV16 with TRBJ2-3; D uncertain. V was trimmed by 6 bases and J by 4 bases, leaving 11 bases between them. CDR3 size: 13 residues. From germline, CDR1 is KGHSY and CDR2 FQNENV. CDR3 sequence (DNA): TGTGCCAGCAGTAACCTAGAGGCAGATACGCAGTATTTT. This encodes CASSNLEADTQYF.

The chain joins TRBV30 to TRBJ2-1, with D possibly being TRBD2 (6 bases). The CDR3 runs to 13 residues. Deletions cut 3 bases from V and 6 bases from J, with 12 bases between. Germline CDR1 reads GTSNPN; CDR2 reads SVGIG (reference sequence). CDR3 loop: CAWSGGTGNEQFF. CDR3 nucleotides: TGTGCCTGGAGCGGCGGGACTGGCAATGAGCAGTTCTTC.

The chain is built from TRBV6-1 and TRBJ1-2; 7 bases agree with TRBD1. Germline assignment: CDR1 MNHNS and CDR2 SASEGT. The ends lost 7 bases at V and 4 bases at J; junction bases unmatched: 12. The CDR3 is 15 amino acids. DNA for the CDR3: TGTGCCAGCACCGAGAGGGGGCTTCAGGCCTATGGCTACACCTTC. Translating gives CASTERGLQAYGYTF.